Listed here is a single T cell receptor (beta chain). What antigen it recognizes has not been identified. No base qualities exist here, and no much larger clone lies one base off it. Participants in the prospective study were aged about 18 to 95 years, lived in 24 United States geographic areas, and enrolled through a virtual design. To assign participants to cohorts, the prospective study relied on clinical history that participants themselves reported in a screening survey and a study questionnaire. Exposed participants had been in contact with someone with a PCR-confirmed or clinician-diagnosed COVID-19 case within 2 weeks of study entry. In the prospective study, mobile phlebotomists collected whole blood, serum and a nasopharyngeal or oropharyngeal swab from each participant. Participants in the prospective study had the option to provide additional blood draws and questionnaires over a roughly two-month period. Before DNA extraction, blood samples from the prospective study were shipped at room temperature or frozen.

The data are from a study of blood T cell repertoires in COVID-19 (TCRdb year 2020). Describing the broader study: The collaborator samples originated in the United States, Italy and Spain and spanned the acute and convalescent phases of COVID-19. The material from the prospective study consisted of cDNA or gDNA derived from T cells, B-cell-depleted T cells, or PBMCs. Deeply sampled blood TCRbeta repertoires from subjects exposed to, actively infected with, or recovered from COVID-19 were included in the dataset. The repertoires were made available in a free public database intended to serve as a resource for research on the immune response to SARS-CoV-2. Samples came from the ongoing ImmuneRACE study (first 160 participants) plus 1,254 subjects from 6 global collaborators. The sample metadata nearly always contained a de-identified subject ID, COVID-19 status, age in years and sex. Where available, HLA class I and class II types were taken from metadata supplied by the sample provider and were not determined by assay-based typing. Paper-wide results and their limitations: How much clinical and demographic metadata was included differed by source and by participant, and the metadata was provided uncurated.

TCRbeta CDR3 regions were amplified from genomic DNA by means of the immunoSEQ Assay, a bias-controlled multiplex PCR. The authors' analysis ran thus. Within the assay, amplification of reference gene primers was used to estimate how many nucleated cells each sample contained. Sequence reads were collapsed and filtered to measure the absolute abundance of every unique TCRbeta CDR3 rearrangement. For each sample, productive Simpson clonality was calculated as the square root of Simpson's diversity index across productive rearrangements. TCRdb's version of the immuneACCESS table is confined to in-frame rearrangements and falls short of the full clone set. An unresolved V gene accounts for under half of the shortfall where checked; the remainder is of unknown origin. The V and J calls and clone size come from that table; D and trimming were worked out from the DNA. The sample data list fewer than 400,000 clones, and more than 85% of these were observed just once. The ten largest clones represent around 4.2% of the sample.

From a lookup of the germline V gene (reference sequence), CDR1 and CDR2 are SSHAT and FNYEAQ. After removal of 1 base from V and 3 bases from J, the junction retains 4 bases not matched to a gene. The CDR3 covers 16 residues, taking in both the cysteine and the phenylalanine. Of all the DNA, just the CDR3 is kept, 48 bases in frame from base 1. Sequencing was carried out using PBMCs or T cells enriched from blood (not recorded which). The receptor chain draws on TRBV7-7 and TRBJ2-2, and TRBD1 aligns with 8 junction nucleotides. The sequence was obtained from a woman aged 25 to 39 who had been exposed to COVID-19. CDR3 loop: CASSLGRGQDTGELFF. The DNA sequence is given as TGTGCCAGCAGCTTAGGACGGGGACAGGACACCGGGGAGCTGTTTTTT.